Below are 26 T cell receptor beta chains sequenced from a single sample in a study of blood T cell repertoires in COVID-19. Assay used: immunoSEQ multiplex PCR; TCRdb lists only in-frame clones, some missing. The repertoire includes some 20,000 clones, 70% to 90% of them detected once, and approximately 11% sits in the top ten. Sequenced sample: peripheral blood. The receptors come from a human donor in a cohort sampled during active COVID-19.

The chain combines TRBV7-9 with TRBJ2-5; 10 bases agree with TRBD2. Germline trimming cut 1 base from V and 2 bases from J; bases unmatched to any gene: 7. The CDR3 length is 17 residues. Germline V gene sequence: CDR1 SEHNR, CDR2 FQNEAQ (reference sequence). CDR3 sequence (DNA): TGTGCCAGCAGCTTAGGACCACTAGCGGGGTCTCAAGAGACCCAGTACTTC. Its translation is CASSLGPLAGSQETQYF.

V usage is TRBV14 and J usage is TRBJ2-5; 9 nucleotides match TRBD2. The germline gives CDR1 SGHDN, CDR2 FVKESK. J gave up 5 bases and V 0 bases, and 7 bases lay outside the gene matches. The CDR3 covers 16 residues. DNA for the CDR3: TGTGCCAGCAGCCAAGATGGGGCGGGAGGGCGCGAGACCCAGTACTTC. This gives the protein CASSQDGAGGRETQYF.

The V gene is TRBV29-1, the J gene TRBJ2-7; 11 nucleotides line up with TRBD2. CDR1 is SQVTM and CDR2 is ANQGSEA in the germline V gene. After removal of 4 bases from V and 7 bases from J, the junction contained 9 bases not matched to a gene. This CDR3 region has 14 residues. The CDR3 nucleotides are TGCAGCGTTGTAGTAGCGGGAGGGTTAAGGGAGCAGTACTTC. It codes for CSVVVAGGLREQYF.

The V and J genes are TRBV5-1 and TRBJ1-1; 8 positions match TRBD1. With V trimmed by 1 base and J by 8 bases, 10 bases remained unmatched. The CDR3 runs 15 residues. Germline V gives CDR1 SGHRS, CDR2 YFSETQ. CDR3: CASSLNGQGGGEAFF. In nucleotides, the CDR3 is TGCGCCAGCAGCTTGAACGGACAGGGAGGAGGCGAAGCTTTCTTT.

This clone appeared once. The genes are TRBV30 and TRBJ2-3, with a tentative D call TRBD1 (6 bases). The CDR3 runs to 12 residues. Germline V gives CDR1 GTSNPN, CDR2 SVGIG (reference sequence). V was pared by 1 base and J by 5 bases, with 7 bases between. CDR3 nucleotides: TGTGCCTGGAGTGGGGGGCAAGATACGCAGTATTTT. Translation gives CAWSGGQDTQYF.

Regarding this clone: At the DNA level, this CDR3 is encoded by other sequences in the same sample as well. The J gene is TRBJ1-5, the V gene TRBV12-3 or TRBV12-4; no clear D gene. V was shortened by 3 bases and J by 7 bases, with 10 bases between the two germline ends. This CDR3 spans 13 amino acids. The CDR3: CASSFREEQPQHF. DNA of the CDR3: TGTGCCAGCAGTTTTCGGGAGGAACAGCCCCAGCATTTT.

This chain joins TRBV5-6 and TRBJ1-5; 12 bases line up with TRBD1. Trimming cost V 2 bases and J 7 bases; bases outside gene matches: 4. The CDR3 covers 15 residues. The V gene's germline CDR1 is SGHDT and CDR2 YYEEEE. The CDR3 is CASSFGTGGRQPQHF. DNA for the CDR3: TGTGCCAGCAGCTTCGGGACAGGGGGCAGGCAGCCCCAGCATTTT.

The J gene is TRBJ2-7, the V gene TRBV10-2; D might be TRBD1 (6 bases). This CDR3 region has 13 residues. Per the germline V gene, CDR1 is WSHSY and CDR2 is SAAADI. V shed 3 bases and J shed 4 bases, with 10 bases lying between them. The CDR3 sequence is CASSEQGGYEQYF. The CDR3 DNA sequence: TGCGCCAGCAGTGAACAGGGTGGGTACGAGCAGTACTTC.

This chain links TRBV18 with TRBJ2-1; possible D gene TRBD2, 5 bases. V lost 3 bases to trimming and J lost 0 bases, with 15 bases between them. In germline, CDR1 is KGHSH, CDR2 LQKENI. CDR3 length: 17 residues. CDR3 nucleotide sequence: TGTGCCAGCTCACCTGCCCAAGGGAGCGGCTCCTACAATGAGCAGTTCTTC. Translating it yields CASSPAQGSGSYNEQFF.

This clone was detected only once. The rearrangement uses TRBV27 and TRBJ2-1; tentatively, D is TRBD2 (6 bases). The CDR3 consists of 13 residues. V shed 10 bases and J shed 5 bases, with 15 bases lying between them. CDR1 is MNHEY and CDR2 is SMNVEV in the germline V gene (reference sequence). The DNA of the CDR3 is TGTGCCACCACACGGGGCGGGAACAATGAGCAGTTCTTC. This encodes CATTRGGNNEQFF.

The CDR3, as DNA: TGTGCCAGCAGTGGGACTAGCGGGAGTTACAATGAGCAGTTCTTC. The encoded protein is CASSGTSGSYNEQFF. This chain connects TRBV6-4 to TRBJ2-1; 13 nucleotides agree with TRBD2. The CDR3 is 15 residues long. Unmatched junction bases numbered 1, after V lost 4 bases and J lost 4 bases. Germline V gene sequence: CDR1 MRHNA, CDR2 SNTAGT.

J is TRBJ2-1 and V is TRBV7-3; the match to TRBD2 covers 13 bases. The V and J ends lost 5 bases and 4 bases, in that order; junction bases with no gene match: 2. The CDR3 has 15 residues. Germline V gene sequence: CDR1 SGHTA, CDR2 FQGTGA. CDR3 sequence (DNA): TGTGCCAGCAGCGGGACTAGCGGGACTTACAATGAGCAGTTCTTC. It translates to CASSGTSGTYNEQFF.

The V call is TRBV6-5, the J call TRBJ1-5; 7 bases align to TRBD1. The V gene end was trimmed by 5 bases and the J gene end by 2 bases; junction bases not matched to a gene: 6. This CDR3 contains 15 residues. From germline, CDR1 is MNHEY and CDR2 SVGAGI. CDR3 DNA sequence: TGTGCCAGCAGTCAGACTCAGGGGGGCAATCAGCCCCAGCATTTT. It specifies CASSQTQGGNQPQHF.

CDR3 sequence (DNA): TGCGCCAGCAGCTTGGAATCCCGCAGGGGGCAAGAGACCCAGTACTTC. This gives the protein CASSLESRRGQETQYF. The chain couples TRBV5-1 to TRBJ2-5; 7 bases map to TRBD1. This CDR3 has 16 amino acids. Trimming took 0 bases from V and 2 from J; bases not matched to a gene: 7. Germline V gene data show CDR1 as SGHRS and CDR2 as YFSETQ.

This sequence joins TRBV12-5 and TRBJ1-5; 8 positions agree with TRBD1. The CDR3 covers 18 residues. Germline V gives CDR1 LGHNT, CDR2 FRNRAP. The ends lost 0 bases at V and 1 base at J; junction bases unmatched: 8. CDR3 in DNA: TGTGCTAGTGGTTTGGTACTATCCGACAGGGGAAGCAATCAGCCCCAGCATTTT. Translation: CASGLVLSDRGSNQPQHF.

The V gene is TRBV9, the J gene TRBJ2-1; 7 positions agree with TRBD1. The CDR3 is made up of 15 amino acids. Per the germline V gene, CDR1 is SGDLS and CDR2 is YYNGEE. Unmatched junction bases numbered 7, after V lost 1 base and J lost 6 bases. The CDR3 reads CASSVRDSQGNEQFF. In nucleotides, the CDR3 is TGTGCCAGCAGCGTACGGGACAGTCAGGGCAATGAGCAGTTCTTC.

The CDR3 DNA is TGTGCCAGCCGGACTGCCGGCCCCGCGACCTACGAGCAGTACTTC. Residues: CASRTAGPATYEQYF. J is TRBJ2-7 and V is TRBV2, with D perhaps TRBD2 (5 bases). The germline CDR1 and CDR2 sequences are SNHLY and FYNNEI. V was clipped by 8 bases and J by 2 bases, with 19 bases between them. This CDR3 comprises 15 residues.

The chain uses TRBV5-6 and TRBJ2-1, with D possibly TRBD2 on 7 matching bases. This CDR3 region has 14 residues. Germline CDR1 SGHDT, CDR2 YYEEEE. The V gene lost 2 bases and the J gene lost 9 bases, with 15 bases spanning the gap. The CDR3, as DNA: TGTGCCAGCAGCTTAGGGAGGGGGATGGGTGAGCAGTTCTTC. This translates into CASSLGRGMGEQFF.

This chain joins TRBV5-1 and TRBJ2-5; 8 bases map to TRBD2. Germline values: CDR1 SGHRS, CDR2 YFSETQ. There are 18 residues in the CDR3. With 2 bases clipped from V and 2 bases from J, the junction kept 14 bases outside the gene matches. The CDR3 loop reads CASSLPSAGRAPQETQYF. CDR3 nucleotide sequence: TGCGCCAGCAGCTTACCCTCGGCCGGGAGGGCCCCACAAGAGACCCAGTACTTC.

The chain carries TRBV27 and TRBJ2-2, with D possibly TRBD1 on 5 matching bases. The V end was cut by 4 bases, the J end by 2 bases, with 11 bases between. The CDR3 is 15 amino acids. Germline CDR1 and CDR2: MNHEY and SMNVEV (reference sequence). The CDR3 nucleotides read TGTGCCAGCAGTTGGTTAAGGGGAAACACCGGGGAGCTGTTTTTT. This sequence encodes CASSWLRGNTGELFF.

The V call is TRBV27, the J call TRBJ1-2; maybe TRBD1 (6 bases). CDR1 and CDR2 (germline): MNHEY, SMNVEV (reference sequence). The CDR3 covers 14 residues. Trimming cost V 6 bases and J 4 bases, with 15 bases left between them. CDR3 in DNA: TGTGCCAGCAGCCCAAACAGGGCCACCTATGGCTACACCTTC. Translating it yields CASSPNRATYGYTF.

This chain links TRBV29-1 with TRBJ2-2; no firm D call. The CDR3 is 14 residues long. Germline V gene data show CDR1 as SQVTM and CDR2 as ANQGSEA. V was shortened by 6 bases and J by 7 bases, with 18 bases between the two germline ends. Here the CDR3 DNA reads TGCAGCGTCGGAGACCCTATATCCGGCGGGGAGCTGTTTTTT. Protein product: CSVGDPISGGELFF.

The V call is TRBV7-6, the J call TRBJ2-2; perhaps TRBD2 as D (6 bases). The V gene's germline CDR1 is SGHVS and CDR2 FNYEAQ. The CDR3 sequence is 16 residues long. Trimming took 6 bases from V and 2 from J, leaving 16 bases between them. The DNA for the CDR3 is TGTGCCAGCAGTCCCGCTAGGGCGGGAAACACCGGGGAGCTGTTTTTT. Amino acids: CASSPARAGNTGELFF.

The chain combines TRBV4-2 with TRBJ2-1; 8 bases are a match to TRBD2. Germline CDR1 and CDR2: LGHNA and YNFKEQ. Trimming removed 4 bases from V and 7 bases from J; junction bases left unmatched: 12. CDR3 length: 16 residues. CDR3 sequence: CASSPFGERETNEQFF. CDR3 in DNA: TGTGCCAGCAGCCCGTTCGGGGAGCGGGAGACGAATGAGCAGTTCTTC.

The chain carries TRBV2 and TRBJ2-2, with D possibly TRBD1 on 5 matching bases. The germline V gene has CDR1 SNHLY and CDR2 FYNNEI. This CDR3 has 12 residues. V dropped 11 bases and J dropped 6 bases, with 13 bases sitting between them. CDR3 nucleotide sequence: TGTGCCTCTACGATGGGGCCCGGGGAGCTGTTTTTT. Protein sequence: CASTMGPGELFF.

The V gene is TRBV20-1, the J gene TRBJ1-5, with 8 nucleotides matching TRBD1. Unmatched junction bases numbered 9, after V lost 3 bases and J lost 5 bases. This CDR3 has 15 amino acids. Looked up from germline, CDR1 is DFQATT and CDR2 is SNEGSKA (reference sequence). The CDR3, as DNA: TGCAGTGCTAGTTTTCTCGGACAGGGCCATCAGCCCCAGCATTTT. Its protein product is CSASFLGQGHQPQHF.